Here is one T cell receptor beta chain with its context. This specimen belongs to a study of neoadjuvant anti-PD-1 for oral cavity cancer. Study-wide background: Patients without progression got a fourth dose around day 43.

Between the trimmed V and J ends, which lost 6 bases and 7 bases, there was a span of 22 bases. Germline V gene data show CDR1 as SGDLS and CDR2 as YYNGEE. The CDR3 extends over 15 amino acids. Data came from immunoSEQ multiplex PCR; TCRdb stores just in-frame clones and leaves some out. The data contain more than 13,000 clones, around 74% of them singletons. Time point reported: after neoadjuvant nivolumab, at surgical resection. Stage II-IVA oral cavity squamous cell carcinoma was new and untreated by systemic or radiation therapy. The chain combines TRBV9 with TRBJ1-2; D remains unclear. The material was PBMCs, obtained after nivolumab (anti-PD-1) treatment. This TCR derives from a person aged 35 to 85 with oral cavity squamous cell carcinoma. The CDR3 reads CASTREASGPLGYTF. For the CDR3, the DNA is TGTGCCAGCACCCGAGAGGCATCTGGCCCACTTGGCTACACCTTC.